The sequence of this T cell receptor (beta chain) was determined in a study of technical replicates of blood from a few donors. The repertoire was sequenced with immunoSEQ multiplex PCR; TCRdb's copy has only in-frame clones and lacks some. In the table there are about 100,000 clones, 96% of which are singletons. The sample consisted of T cells isolated from PBMCs. This TCR was sampled from a human donor in good health.

CDR3 DNA sequence: TGTGCCAGTAGTATGGGGGCCCTTGACGGGAATGAGCAGTTCTTC. This translates into CASSMGALDGNEQFF. The chain combines TRBV19 with TRBJ2-1; D might be TRBD1 (6 bases). Germline CDR1 and CDR2: LNHDA and SQIVND (reference sequence). The CDR3 is 15 residues long. With 3 bases removed from V and 7 bases from J, the gap between germline ends came to 16 bases.